Listed below are T cell receptor beta chains from one sample, sequenced in a study of human T cells and chemical hapten exposure. TCRdb re-called the RACE reads through MiXCR, storing one row per CDR3 protein. The sample carries about 68,000 distinct CDR3 sequences, 9.5% to 12% recorded once. The sample in question was whole blood, obtained in connection with sensitization to the hapten diphenylcyclopropenone (DPC). The source is a woman aged 45-59 years with alopecia areata. Some clones in this sample may be carry-over from other donors' samples. CDR3s include the opening cysteine and the closing phenylalanine or tryptophan. The order of the fields is clone size, V gene, D gene, J gene, CDR3 protein, CDR3 DNA. D genes are given only for firm matches. Expanded clones are given a class, and other clones once, few, many or no size at all.

many	TRBV2	TRBD2	TRBJ2-5	CASSETEAGGLKETQYF	TGTGCCAGCAGTGAAACAGAAGCGGGGGGACTAAAAGAGACCCAGTACTTC
many	TRBV20-1	-	TRBJ1-1	CSAISGSSNTEAFF	TGCAGTGCTATCTCAGGGAGTTCGAACACTGAAGCTTTCTTT
-	TRBV10-2	TRBD1	TRBJ1-1	CASSETGTGWVAFF	TGCGCCAGCAGTGAGACCGGGACAGGTTGGGTAGCTTTCTTT
few	TRBV27	-	TRBJ2-7	CASSPRGGLSYEQYF	TGTGCCAGCAGTCCCCGAGGGGGGCTCTCCTACGAGCAGTACTTC
many	TRBV28	TRBD2	TRBJ2-3	CASSPPSGHTDTQYF	TGTGCCAGCAGTCCACCTAGCGGGCACACAGATACGCAGTATTTT
many	TRBV7-2	TRBD2	TRBJ2-5	CASSLRLAGGYQETQYF	TGTGCCAGCAGCTTGCGGCTAGCGGGGGGCTACCAAGAGACCCAGTACTTC
few	TRBV2	-	TRBJ1-5	CASRGGQAGPQHF	TGTGCCAGCAGGGGGGGGCAGGCAGGGCCCCAGCATTTT
-	TRBV4-2	-	TRBJ1-1	CASSQGGRMNTEAFF	TGTGCCAGCAGCCAAGGGGGACGGATGAACACTGAAGCTTTCTTT
many	TRBV20-1	-	TRBJ2-2	CSARGFRDLNTGELFF	TGCAGTGCCAGGGGGTTCAGGGACTTAAACACCGGGGAGCTGTTTTTT
few	TRBV7-9	TRBD1	TRBJ2-1	CASSSGQRNYNEQFF	TGTGCCAGCAGCTCGGGACAGAGAAACTACAATGAGCAGTTCTTC
many	TRBV21-1	-	TRBJ1-6	CASSNDRRRYNSPLHF	TGTGCCAGCAGCAATGACCGCCGTCGCTATAATTCACCCCTCCACTTT
few	TRBV7-9	TRBD1	TRBJ2-2	CASSPTGEPGELFF	TGTGCCAGCAGCCCAACAGGGGAACCGGGGGAGCTGTTTTTT
many	TRBV20-1	-	TRBJ1-3	CSAGTFSGNTIYF	TGCAGTGCCGGGACCTTCTCTGGAAACACCATATATTTT
few	TRBV11-2	-	TRBJ1-6	CASSLVSGSYNSPLHF	TGTGCCAGCAGCTTAGTCTCAGGGTCCTATAATTCACCCCTCCACTTT
many	TRBV6-6	-	TRBJ1-3	CASSYLTLTLSGNTIYF	TGTGCCAGCAGTTACTTAACCCTGACCCTCTCTGGAAACACCATATATTTT
-	TRBV28	-	TRBJ2-5	CASRPGTVKETQYF	TGTGCCAGCAGACCCGGGACTGTTAAAGAGACCCAGTACTTC
many	TRBV10-2	TRBD1	TRBJ2-1	CASRGQGYNEQFF	TGCGCCAGCAGGGGACAGGGCTACAATGAGCAGTTCTTC
many	TRBV18	TRBD2	TRBJ2-1	CASSPTSGVTSYNEQFF	TGTGCCAGCTCACCGACTAGCGGGGTCACCTCCTACAATGAGCAGTTCTTC
few	TRBV12-3/TRBV12-4	-	TRBJ2-5	CASSLGSRRIQETQYF	TGTGCCAGCAGTTTAGGTAGCAGGAGGATTCAAGAGACCCAGTACTTC
many	TRBV6-2/TRBV6-3	-	TRBJ2-5	CASSTGTRAETQYF	TGTGCCAGCAGTACCGGGACCAGGGCGGAGACCCAGTACTTC
-	TRBV7-3	-	TRBJ2-2	CASTDRPANTGELFF	TGTGCCAGCACCGACCGGCCTGCGAACACCGGGGAGCTGTTTTTT
many	TRBV7-7	TRBD2	TRBJ2-5	CASSLLSGGETQYF	TGTGCTAGCAGCTTACTAAGCGGGGGTGAGACCCAGTACTTC
few	TRBV7-6	-	TRBJ1-1	CASSLDTSVDTEAFF	TGTGCCAGCAGCTTAGATACTTCTGTGGACACTGAAGCTTTCTTT
-	TRBV7-2	-	TRBJ2-5	CASSPKQETQYF	TGTGCCAGCAGCCCCAAACAAGAGACCCAGTACTTC
many	TRBV27	TRBD2	TRBJ2-2	CATSLAANTGELFF	TGTGCCACCTCACTAGCGGCTAACACCGGGGAGCTGTTTTTT
-	TRBV7-9	-	TRBJ1-5	CASSLGRGNQPQHF	TGTGCCAGCAGCTTAGGACGGGGCAATCAGCCCCAGCATTTT
many	TRBV29-1	-	TRBJ1-3	CSVESLSGNTIYF	TGCAGCGTTGAAAGTTTGAGCGGAAACACCATATATTTT
many	TRBV2	TRBD2	TRBJ2-2	CASRPSGLNTGELFF	TGTGCCAGCAGACCTAGCGGGCTGAACACCGGGGAGCTGTTTTTT
many	TRBV3-1	-	TRBJ2-3	CASSREVLLSTDTQYF	TGTGCCAGCAGCCGAGAGGTACTCCTTAGCACAGATACGCAGTATTTT
many	TRBV10-1	-	TRBJ2-2	CASSDRRFGGELFF	TGCGCCAGCAGTGATCGACGATTTGGCGGGGAGCTGTTTTTT
many	TRBV14	TRBD1	TRBJ1-2	CASSQDGRTGVYTF	TGTGCCAGCAGCCAAGATGGGCGGACAGGGGTCTACACCTTC
many	TRBV7-9	-	TRBJ1-1	CASSLGQGRANTEAFF	TGTGCCAGCAGCTTAGGGCAGGGCCGAGCTAACACTGAAGCTTTCTTT
few	TRBV7-8	-	TRBJ1-1	CASSPSGRYNTEAFF	TGTGCCAGCAGCCCATCCGGCAGGTATAACACTGAAGCTTTCTTT
many	TRBV10-3	TRBD2	TRBJ2-2	CATGGGSQGGELFF	TGTGCCACCGGAGGCGGGAGCCAAGGCGGGGAGCTGTTTTTT
many	TRBV28	-	TRBJ1-5	CASRPDSNQPQHF	TGTGCCAGCAGACCAGATAGCAATCAGCCCCAGCATTTT
many	TRBV29-1	-	TRBJ2-1	CSVEEAGVDVNEQFF	TGCAGCGTTGAAGAGGCAGGGGTTGATGTCAATGAGCAGTTCTTC
many	TRBV4-2	-	TRBJ2-4	CASSQDPGGATLAKNIQYF	TGTGCCAGCAGCCAAGATCCTGGCGGGGCCACCCTAGCCAAAAACATTCAGTACTTC
few	TRBV7-2	-	TRBJ2-1	CASSLVGGESEQFF	TGTGCCAGCAGCTTAGTCGGAGGGGAGAGTGAGCAGTTCTTC
many	TRBV7-2	-	TRBJ1-5	CASSFDTLSNQPQHF	TGTGCCAGCAGCTTCGACACCCTTAGCAATCAGCCCCAGCATTTT
many	TRBV20-1	TRBD1	TRBJ2-1	CSAQLGTGVYEQFF	TGCAGTGCTCAACTCGGGACAGGTGTCTATGAGCAGTTCTTC
many	TRBV18	-	TRBJ1-1	CASSEGRNTEAFF	TGTGCCAGCTCCGAGGGCAGGAACACTGAAGCTTTCTTT
few	TRBV18	-	TRBJ2-7	CASSPPGGRDEQYF	TGTGCCAGCTCACCTCCAGGGGGGCGCGATGAGCAGTACTTC
-	TRBV2	TRBD1	TRBJ2-1	CATLQGAYNEQFF	TGTGCCACCCTACAGGGGGCCTACAATGAGCAGTTCTTC
many	TRBV28	-	TRBJ1-3	CASILGKNPGNTIYF	TGTGCCAGCATTCTGGGGAAAAACCCCGGAAACACCATATATTTT
-	TRBV27	-	TRBJ1-3	CASSFSSKGSGNTIYF	TGTGCCAGCAGTTTTTCCTCAAAGGGATCTGGAAACACCATATATTTT
many	TRBV19	-	TRBJ2-6	CASSIRGRAGANVLTF	TGTGCCAGTAGTATAAGGGGCAGGGCTGGGGCCAACGTCCTGACTTTC
-	TRBV20-1	-	TRBJ2-2	CSAREGAGNTGELFF	TGCAGTGCTAGAGAGGGGGCAGGGAACACCGGGGAGCTGTTTTTT
many	TRBV27	TRBD2	TRBJ2-3	CASSLAGGFTDTQYF	TGTGCCAGCAGTTTAGCGGGAGGGTTCACAGATACGCAGTATTTT
many	TRBV20-1	TRBD2	TRBJ2-5	CSAPGLQAGEKETQYF	TGCAGTGCCCCCGGCTTACAAGCGGGGGAAAAAGAGACCCAGTACTTC
many	TRBV20-1	-	TRBJ2-1	CSARPGASQYNEQFF	TGCAGTGCTAGACCGGGGGCGTCCCAATACAATGAGCAGTTCTTC
many	TRBV20-1	-	TRBJ2-7	CSARDLWDSTYEQYF	TGCAGTGCTAGAGATCTATGGGACTCAACCTACGAGCAGTACTTC